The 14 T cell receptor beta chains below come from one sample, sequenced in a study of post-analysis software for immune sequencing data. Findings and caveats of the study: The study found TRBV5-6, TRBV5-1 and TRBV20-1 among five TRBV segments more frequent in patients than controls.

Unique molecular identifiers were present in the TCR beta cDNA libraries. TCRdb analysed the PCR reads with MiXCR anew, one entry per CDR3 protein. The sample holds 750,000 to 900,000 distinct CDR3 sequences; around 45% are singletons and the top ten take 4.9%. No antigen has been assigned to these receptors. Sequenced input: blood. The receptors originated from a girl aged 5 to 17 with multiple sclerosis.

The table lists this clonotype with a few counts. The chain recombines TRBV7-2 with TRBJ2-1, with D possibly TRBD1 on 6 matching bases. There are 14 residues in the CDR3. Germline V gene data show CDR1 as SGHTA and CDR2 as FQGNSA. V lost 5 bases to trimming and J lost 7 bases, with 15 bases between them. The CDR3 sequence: CASSLGTQGNEQFF. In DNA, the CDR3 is TGTGCCAGCAGCCTCGGCACTCAGGGGAATGAGCAGTTCTTC.

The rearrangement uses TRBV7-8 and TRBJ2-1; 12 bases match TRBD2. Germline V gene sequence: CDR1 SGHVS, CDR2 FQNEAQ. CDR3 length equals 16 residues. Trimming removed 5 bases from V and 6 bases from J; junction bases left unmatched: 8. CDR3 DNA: TGTGCCAGCAGCGCTCGACTAGCGGGAGTAGGCAATGAGCAGTTCTTC. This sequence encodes CASSARLAGVGNEQFF.

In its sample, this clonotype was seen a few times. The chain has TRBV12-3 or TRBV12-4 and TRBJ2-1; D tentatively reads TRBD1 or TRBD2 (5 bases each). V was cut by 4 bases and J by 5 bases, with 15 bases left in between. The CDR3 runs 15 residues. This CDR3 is CASSSRDRIHNEQFF. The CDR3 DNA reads TGTGCCAGCAGTTCGAGGGACCGGATCCACAATGAGCAGTTCTTC.

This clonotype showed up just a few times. CDR3 in amino acids: CSAKILDRMSYEQYF. The DNA of the CDR3 is TGCAGTGCCAAAATCCTGGACAGGATGTCCTACGAGCAGTACTTC. The gene calls are TRBV20-1 and TRBJ2-7; 7 bases align to TRBD1. CDR1 DFQATT and CDR2 SNEGSKA come from the germline V gene (reference sequence). This CDR3 has 15 amino acids. V shed 6 bases, J shed 1 base, and the junction held 12 bases outside the gene matches.

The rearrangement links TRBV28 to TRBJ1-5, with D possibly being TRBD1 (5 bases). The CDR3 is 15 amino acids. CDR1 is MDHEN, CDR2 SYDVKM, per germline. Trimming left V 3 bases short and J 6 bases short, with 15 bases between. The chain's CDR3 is CASSFLSGTRQPQHF. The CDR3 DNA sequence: TGTGCCAGCAGTTTTTTAAGCGGGACCCGTCAGCCCCAGCATTTT. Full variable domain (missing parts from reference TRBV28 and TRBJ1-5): DVKVTQSSRYLVKRTGEKVFLECVQDMDHENMFWYRQDPGLGLRLIYFSYDVKMKEKGDIPEGYSVSREKKERFSLILESASTNQTSMYLCASSFLSGTRQPQHFGDGTRLSIL.

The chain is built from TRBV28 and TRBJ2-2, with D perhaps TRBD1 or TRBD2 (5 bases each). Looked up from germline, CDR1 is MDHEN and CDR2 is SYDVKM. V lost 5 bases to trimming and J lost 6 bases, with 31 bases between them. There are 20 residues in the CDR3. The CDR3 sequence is CASSHPNFRELSIRAGELFF. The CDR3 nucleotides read TGTGCCAGCAGTCACCCAAACTTCAGGGAGTTGTCGATTCGGGCCGGGGAGCTGTTTTTT.

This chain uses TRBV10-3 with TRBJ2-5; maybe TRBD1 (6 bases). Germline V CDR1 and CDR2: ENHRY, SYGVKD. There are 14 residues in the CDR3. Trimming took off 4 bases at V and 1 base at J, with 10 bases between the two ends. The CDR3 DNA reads TGTGCCATCAGTGTTCAGGGGCCCCAAGAGACCCAGTACTTC. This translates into CAISVQGPQETQYF.

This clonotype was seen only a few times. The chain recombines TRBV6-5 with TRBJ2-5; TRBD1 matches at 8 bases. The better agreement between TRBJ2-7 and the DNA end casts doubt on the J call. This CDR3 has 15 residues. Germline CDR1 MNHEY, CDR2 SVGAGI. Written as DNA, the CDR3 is TGTGCCAGCAGTTACTCCCCTACAGGGGGGAACGAGCAGTACTTC. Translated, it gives CASSYSPTGGNEQYF.

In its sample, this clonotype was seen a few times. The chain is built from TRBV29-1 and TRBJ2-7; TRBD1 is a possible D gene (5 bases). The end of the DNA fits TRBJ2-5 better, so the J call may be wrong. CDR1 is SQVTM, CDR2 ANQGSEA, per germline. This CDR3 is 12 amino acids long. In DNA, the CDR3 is TGCAGCGCTACTTACAGGCCTGAGACCCAGTACTTC. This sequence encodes CSATYRPETQYF.

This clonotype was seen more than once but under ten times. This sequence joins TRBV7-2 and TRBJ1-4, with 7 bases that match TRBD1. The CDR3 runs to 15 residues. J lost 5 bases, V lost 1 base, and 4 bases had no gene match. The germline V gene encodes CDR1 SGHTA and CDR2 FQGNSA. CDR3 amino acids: CASSLEGQRNEKLFF. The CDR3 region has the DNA TGTGCCAGCAGCTTAGAGGGACAGCGAAATGAAAAACTGTTTTTT.

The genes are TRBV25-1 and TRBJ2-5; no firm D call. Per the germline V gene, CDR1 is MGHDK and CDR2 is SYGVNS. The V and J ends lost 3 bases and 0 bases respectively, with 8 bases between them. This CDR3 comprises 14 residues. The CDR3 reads CASSETRYQETQYF. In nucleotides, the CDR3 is TGTGCCAGCAGTGAGACCAGGTACCAAGAGACCCAGTACTTC.

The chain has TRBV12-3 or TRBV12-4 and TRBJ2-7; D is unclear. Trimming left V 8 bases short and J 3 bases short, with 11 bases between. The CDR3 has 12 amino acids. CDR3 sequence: CASALGSYEQYF. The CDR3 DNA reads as TGTGCCAGCGCGCTAGGCAGCTACGAGCAGTACTTC.

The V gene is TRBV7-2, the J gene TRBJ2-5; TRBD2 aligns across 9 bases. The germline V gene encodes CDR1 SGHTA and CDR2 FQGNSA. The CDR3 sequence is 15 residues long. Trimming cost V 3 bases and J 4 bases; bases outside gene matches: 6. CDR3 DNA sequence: TGTGCCAGCAGCTTTGGGCTAGCGGGAAGAGAGACCCAGTACTTC. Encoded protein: CASSFGLAGRETQYF.

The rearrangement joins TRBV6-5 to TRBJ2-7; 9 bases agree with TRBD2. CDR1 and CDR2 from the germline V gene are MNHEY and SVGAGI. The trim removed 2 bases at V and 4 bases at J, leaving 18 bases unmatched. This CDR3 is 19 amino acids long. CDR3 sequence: CASSYRGVAGVAGGYEQYF. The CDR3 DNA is TGTGCCAGCAGTTACAGGGGGGTAGCGGGAGTTGCCGGCGGGTACGAGCAGTACTTC.